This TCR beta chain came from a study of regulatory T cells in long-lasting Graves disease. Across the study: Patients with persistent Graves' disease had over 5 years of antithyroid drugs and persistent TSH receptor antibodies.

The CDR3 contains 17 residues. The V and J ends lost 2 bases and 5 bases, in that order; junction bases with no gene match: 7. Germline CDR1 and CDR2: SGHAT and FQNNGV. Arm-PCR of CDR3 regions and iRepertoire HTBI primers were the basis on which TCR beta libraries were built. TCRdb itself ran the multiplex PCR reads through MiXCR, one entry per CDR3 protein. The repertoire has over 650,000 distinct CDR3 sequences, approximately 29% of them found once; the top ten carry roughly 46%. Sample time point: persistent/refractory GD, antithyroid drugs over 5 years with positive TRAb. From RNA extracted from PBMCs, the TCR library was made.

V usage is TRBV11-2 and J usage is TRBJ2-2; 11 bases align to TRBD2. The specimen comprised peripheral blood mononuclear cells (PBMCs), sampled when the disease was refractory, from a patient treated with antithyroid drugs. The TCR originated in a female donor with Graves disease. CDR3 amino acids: CASSLSLAGDQTGELFF. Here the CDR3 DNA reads TGTGCCAGCAGCTTATCACTAGCGGGAGATCAAACCGGGGAGCTGTTTTTT.